The 3 T cell receptor beta chains below come from one sample, sequenced in a study of blood T cell repertoires in COVID-19. The table came from immunoSEQ multiplex PCR; TCRdb's copy has only in-frame clones and leaves some out. The table includes about 240,000 clones, 80% to 90% detected once. The sequencing sample was made of peripheral blood. Receptor source: a woman of 80 years or more with COVID-19, enrolled during active disease.

This rearrangement joins TRBV30 to TRBJ1-2; TRBD1 agrees at 9 bases. The CDR3 totals 14 residues. V was clipped by 2 bases and J by 5 bases; unmatched bases: 6. Germline V gene lookup returns CDR1 GTSNPN and CDR2 SVGIG (reference sequence). The CDR3 nucleotides are TGTGCCTGGAGTCCTCCGGGACAGGGATATGGCTACACCTTC. Residues: CAWSPPGQGYGYTF.

The rearrangement joins TRBV19 to TRBJ2-3; 10 nucleotides align to TRBD2. With 4 bases clipped from V and 0 bases from J, the junction kept 7 bases outside the gene matches. CDR3 length: 17 residues. Germline assignment: CDR1 LNHDA and CDR2 SQIVND (reference sequence). The CDR3 here is CASSTLGLAASTDTQYF. For the CDR3, the DNA is TGTGCCAGTAGTACCCTTGGACTAGCGGCTAGCACAGATACGCAGTATTTT.

The chain combines TRBV15 with TRBJ2-5; D not resolved. The CDR3 spans 13 residues. Germline-derived CDR1 and CDR2 are LNHNV and YYDKDF (reference sequence). The V end lost 0 bases, the J end lost 2 bases, and 4 bases lay between the germline ends. CDR3 sequence reads: CATSRDVQETQYF. As DNA, the CDR3 is TGTGCCACCAGCAGAGACGTGCAAGAGACCCAGTACTTC. The full variable domain, completed using reference TRBV15 and TRBJ2-5, is DAMVIQNPRYQVTQFGKPVTLSCSQTLNHNVMYWYQQKSSQAPKLLFHYYDKDFNNEADTPDNFQSRRPNTSFCFLDIRSPGLGDTAMYLCATSRDVQETQYFGPGTRLLVL.